What follows is one TCR beta chain and its context. The antigen is not known. CDR1 and CDR2 (germline): SGHTS, YDEGEE. This CDR3 spans 15 amino acids. V lost 0 bases, J lost 5 bases, and 14 bases lay in between. This sample stems from a study of somatic mutations in cytotoxic T cells in rheumatoid arthritis. Whole-study results and caveats: Levels of CD8+ T-cell clonality in rheumatoid arthritis patients were statistically indistinguishable from those seen in age-matched healthy controls, with no significant difference.

Some clones are missing from TCRdb's copy, which holds only in-frame ones; the method was immunoSEQ multiplex PCR. The sample holds about 18,000 clones, 60% to 85% seen once. Sequenced sample: CD8+ T cells sorted from blood. This clonotype originated in an adult with rheumatoid arthritis. The J gene is TRBJ1-2, the V gene TRBV5-8; maybe TRBD1 (5 bases). The CDR3 is CASSLGRGIRYGYTF. The CDR3 DNA follows: TGTGCCAGCAGCTTGGGCCGGGGGATTCGATATGGCTACACCTTC.